This record concerns one T cell receptor (beta chain) sequence. Its antigen is undetermined. This sample was taken from a study of graft-versus-host responses after intestinal transplantation. Looking at the study overall: The recipients all started with anti-thymocyte globulin induction and then took tacrolimus and steroids for about 3 years.

Sequencing was performed with immunoSEQ multiplex PCR; in TCRdb, only in-frame clones are kept and a portion is missing. This table has more than 65,000 clones, 84% appearing once. This CDR3 is built from 14 residues. Per germline, CDR1 SGDLS and CDR2 YYNGEE. V lost 1 base, J lost 6 bases, and 12 bases lay in between. This clonotype originated in a human donor who was the organ donor for an intestinal transplant. V gene TRBV9 combines with J gene TRBJ2-3; D uncertain. The sequenced sample was unstimulated CD4+ T cells sorted from spleen or lymph node cells, obtained before transplant. The DNA for the CDR3 is TGTGCCAGCAGCGTACAGTCTCGTCCGGATACGCAGTATTTT. It specifies CASSVQSRPDTQYF.